Sequencing of this T cell receptor (beta chain) was carried out in a study of blood T cell repertoires in COVID-19. Study details: Italy, Spain and the United States were the sources of the convalescent and acute COVID-19 samples. Sources were T cells, B-cell-depleted T cells, or PBMCs; the material itself was cDNA or gDNA.

Study processing details: Quantification of nucleated cells was approximated via reference gene primer amplification. Measured with immunoSEQ multiplex PCR; TCRdb has only the in-frame clones, and not every one. The DNA gave D and trimming, while V, J and clone size come from that table. The sample lists about 80,000 clones; around four fifths were seen once. Germline trimming cut 4 bases from V and 4 bases from J; bases unmatched to any gene: 3. CDR1 is PRHDT, CDR2 FYEKMQ, per germline (reference sequence). The CDR3 loop spans 13 amino acids. The specimen sequenced was peripheral blood. The receptor was isolated from a human donor in a cohort sampled during active COVID-19. The chain has TRBV13 and TRBJ1-2, with 7 bases matching TRBD1. In DNA form, the CDR3 reads TGTGCCAGCAGCTCCCAGGGGGGCTATGGCTACACCTTC. Residues: CASSSQGGYGYTF.